Listed below are T cell receptor beta chains from one sample, sequenced in a study of shared clonotypes between healthy human individuals. Method: immunoSEQ multiplex PCR; TCRdb's copy keeps in-frame clones and lacks some. Of some 1 million clones detected, 75% appear once; the ten largest clones hold 1.5%. The sequencing input was memory CD4+ T cells sorted from blood. Receptor source: a man aged 18 to 35 in good health. Both conserved end residues are part of each CDR3. The D gene is left open where the match is weak. Only some rows state a clone size, as once, few, many or a class for expanded clones.

clone_size: few
v_call: TRBV10-3
j_call: TRBJ1-1
d_call: .
cdr3_aa: CAISSGWNTEAFF
cdr3_nt: TGTGCCATCAGTTCAGGGTGGAACACTGAAGCTTTCTTT

clone_size: few
v_call: TRBV30
j_call: TRBJ2-7
d_call: .
cdr3_aa: CAWSVHPDRTTKYEQYF
cdr3_nt: TGTGCCTGGAGTGTACATCCAGACAGGACAACAAAGTACGAGCAGTACTTC

clone_size: .
v_call: TRBV18
j_call: TRBJ2-3
d_call: TRBD1
cdr3_aa: CASSPDFRDRLSTDTQYF
cdr3_nt: TGTGCCAGCTCACCAGATTTCCGGGACAGGCTTAGCACAGATACGCAGTATTTT

clone_size: .
v_call: TRBV2
j_call: TRBJ2-2
d_call: .
cdr3_aa: CASSGAGGTYTGELFF
cdr3_nt: TGTGCCAGCAGTGGGGCAGGGGGGACCTACACCGGGGAGCTGTTTTTT

clone_size: once
v_call: TRBV5-4
j_call: TRBJ2-5
d_call: .
cdr3_aa: CASSGKTGVWETQYF
cdr3_nt: TGTGCCAGCAGCGGGAAGACAGGAGTATGGGAGACCCAGTACTTC

clone_size: .
v_call: TRBV29-1
j_call: TRBJ2-1
d_call: .
cdr3_aa: CSGMTSEQFF
cdr3_nt: TGCAGCGGTATGACTAGTGAGCAGTTCTTC

clone_size: .
v_call: TRBV5-5
j_call: TRBJ2-3
d_call: .
cdr3_aa: CASSSDPPATQYF
cdr3_nt: TGTGCCAGCAGCTCGGACCCGCCGGCAACGCAGTATTTT

clone_size: .
v_call: TRBV5-5
j_call: TRBJ2-5
d_call: TRBD2
cdr3_aa: CASSLVSGAETQYF
cdr3_nt: TGTGCCAGCAGCTTGGTTAGCGGGGCGGAGACCCAGTACTTC

clone_size: once
v_call: TRBV5-5
j_call: TRBJ1-1
d_call: .
cdr3_aa: CASSFGGRQEAFF
cdr3_nt: TGTGCCAGCAGCTTTGGGGGGCGTCAAGAAGCTTTCTTT

clone_size: few
v_call: TRBV6-6
j_call: TRBJ1-2
d_call: TRBD1
cdr3_aa: CASTTTGGSYGYTF
cdr3_nt: TGTGCCAGCACTACCACAGGGGGCTCTTATGGCTACACCTTC